Listed below are T cell receptor beta chains from one sample, sequenced in a study of blood T cells in healthy people across ages. TCRdb recomputed calls from the 5' RACE reads with MiXCR, one row per CDR3 protein. The sample records about 840,000 distinct CDR3 sequences, 29% being singletons. These data were also filed under a second study, of T cells of mothers and their children.

The sequencing sample was made of blood. The receptors derive from a woman aged 40 to 49 in good health. CDR3s include the opening cysteine and the closing phenylalanine or tryptophan. A D gene is named only where the DNA matches it firmly. Part of the rows lack a size; the others show once, few, many or a class for expanded clones.

17,TRBV11-2,-,few,TRBJ1-6,TGTGCCAGCAGCTTAGTAGGGGGTGCGGGGGTGAGTTCACCCCTCCACTTT,CASSLVGGAGVSSPLHF
14,TRBV18,TRBD1,many,TRBJ2-7,TGTGCCAGCTCACTTTACAGGGGGACCTACGAGCAGTACTTC,CASSLYRGTYEQYF
14,TRBV12-3/TRBV12-4,-,few,TRBJ2-3,TGTGCCAGCAGTCAAGGATCACGCACAGATACGCAGTATTTT,CASSQGSRTDTQYF
15,TRBV5-1,-,-,TRBJ1-4,TGCGCCAGCAGCTTGAGCGGGACAACTAATGAAAAACTGTTTTTT,CASSLSGTTNEKLFF
15,TRBV4-3,-,few,TRBJ1-2,TGCGCCAGCAGCCCCTCGCGATTCGGGGTTGATGGCTACACCTTC,CASSPSRFGVDGYTF
13,TRBV7-8,-,-,TRBJ1-5,TGTGCCAGCAGCAAAGCGGCGTCTTTGCCCCAGCATTTT,CASSKAASLPQHF
17,TRBV12-3/TRBV12-4,-,-,TRBJ2-6,TGTGCCAGCAGACGGATAGGGCGGAGCTCTGGGGCCAACGTCCTGACTTTC,CASRRIGRSSGANVLTF
13,TRBV12-3/TRBV12-4,-,many,TRBJ1-2,TGTGCCAGCAGCTACGGGACGGTATATGGCTACACCTTC,CASSYGTVYGYTF
14,TRBV7-2,TRBD2,-,TRBJ2-5,TGTACCAGCAGCCCCGGGAGGGAGCGAGAGACCCAGTACTTC,CTSSPGRERETQYF
16,TRBV9,-,few,TRBJ2-5,TGTGCCAGCAGCGTAGCTGGAGGACGGGAGCAAGAGACCCAGTACTTC,CASSVAGGREQETQYF
14,TRBV20-1,-,few,TRBJ2-7,TGCAGTGCCAGCCTTTCGAGCTACCTCTACGAGCAGTACTTC,CSASLSSYLYEQYF
14,TRBV5-1,TRBD1,many,TRBJ2-3,TGCGCCAGCAGCCCGATGACAGGGGCCGATACGCAGTATTTT,CASSPMTGADTQYF
17,TRBV28,-,many,TRBJ2-7,TGTGCCAGCAGTTTTTGGAAGGGGGTAGGGGGATCCTACGAGCAGTACTTC,CASSFWKGVGGSYEQYF
14,TRBV5-1,-,few,TRBJ1-1,TGCGCCAGCAGCGTTAAGGGGGGGAACGCTGAAGCTTTCTTT,CASSVKGGNAEAFF
14,TRBV3-1,-,many,TRBJ2-7,TGTGCCAGCAGCCAAGACTACTACAGGGTCGAGCAGTACTTC,CASSQDYYRVEQYF
13,TRBV20-1,TRBD1,-,TRBJ1-2,TGCAGTGCTTCTAAGGGGGCGTCGGGTGGCTACACCTTC,CSASKGASGGYTF
13,TRBV5-1,-,many,TRBJ2-6,TGCGCCAGCAAGGAGACTGGGGCCAACGTCCTGACTTTC,CASKETGANVLTF
14,TRBV19,-,few,TRBJ1-5,TGTGCCGCAGCAAAGGAGGGGAGTGGACAGCCCCAGCATTTT,CAAAKEGSGQPQHF
16,TRBV3-1,TRBD2,many,TRBJ2-5,TGTGCCAGCAGCCACACAGGTAGCGGGAACCAAGAGACCCAGTACTTC,CASSHTGSGNQETQYF
13,TRBV20-1,-,-,TRBJ2-1,TGCAGTGCTAGAGATCGCCTCTGGAATGAGCAGTTCTTC,CSARDRLWNEQFF
16,TRBV20-1,-,-,TRBJ1-6,TGCAGTGCTAGAGCCCTTCGAGACAGTTGGAATTCACCCCTCCACTTT,CSARALRDSWNSPLHF
16,TRBV6-1,TRBD2,-,TRBJ2-3,TGTGCCAGCATCACGGGGGGGGGACAACGCACAGATACGCAGTATTTT,CASITGGGQRTDTQYF
13,TRBV10-3,-,few,TRBJ2-1,TGTGCCATCAGTCGGGAGTTGGGGAATGAGCAGTTCTTC,CAISRELGNEQFF
16,TRBV29-1,TRBD2,-,TRBJ2-4,TGCAGCGCCGGAGTAGGTCTAGCGGGGGCCGGGGGTGAGCAGTACTTC,CSAGVGLAGAGGEQYF